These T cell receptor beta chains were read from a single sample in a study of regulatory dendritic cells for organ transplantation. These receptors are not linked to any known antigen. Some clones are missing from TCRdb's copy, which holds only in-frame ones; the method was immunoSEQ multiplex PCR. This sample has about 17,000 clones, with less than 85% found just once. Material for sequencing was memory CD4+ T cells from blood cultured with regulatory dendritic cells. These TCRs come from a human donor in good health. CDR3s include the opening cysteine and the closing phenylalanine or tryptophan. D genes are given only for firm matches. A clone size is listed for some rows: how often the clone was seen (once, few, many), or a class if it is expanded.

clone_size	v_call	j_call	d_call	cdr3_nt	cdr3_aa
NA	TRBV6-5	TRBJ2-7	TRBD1	TGTGCCAGCAGAAGACAGGGCTCCTACGAGCAGTACTTC	CASRRQGSYEQYF
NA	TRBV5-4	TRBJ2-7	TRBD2	TGTGCCAGCAGTCAGAGGACTAGCGGGTTTTCCTACGAGCAGTACTTC	CASSQRTSGFSYEQYF
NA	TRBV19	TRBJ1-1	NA	TGTGCCAGTAGTATTGGGACGGAGGGGTCAGGAGCTTTCTTT	CASSIGTEGSGAFF
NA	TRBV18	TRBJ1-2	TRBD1	TGTGCCAGCTCAAGGGACAGGGATAATGGCTACACCTTC	CASSRDRDNGYTF
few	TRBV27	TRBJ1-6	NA	TGTGCCAGCAGTTTTGGGACACAAAATTCACCCCTCCACTTT	CASSFGTQNSPLHF
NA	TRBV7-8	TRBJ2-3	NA	TGTGCCAGCAGCTTTCTGAATACGCAGTATTTT	CASSFLNTQYF
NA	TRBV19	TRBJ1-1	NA	TGTGCCAGTAGTATATCCCAGGGGAGGACTGAAGCTTTCTTT	CASSISQGRTEAFF
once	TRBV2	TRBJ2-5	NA	TGTGCCAGGGGAGAGGCGGGGGAGACCCAGTACTTC	CARGEAGETQYF
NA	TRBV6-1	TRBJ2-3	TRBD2	TGTGCCAGCAGTGGGGGACTAGCCGTATCCGATACGCAGTATTTT	CASSGGLAVSDTQYF
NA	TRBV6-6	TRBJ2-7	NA	TGTGCCAGCAGCTCCTACTACGAGCAGTACTTC	CASSSYYEQYF
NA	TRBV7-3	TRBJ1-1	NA	TGTGCCAGCAGCTTAAATCCGTACGCAACTGAAGCTTTCTTT	CASSLNPYATEAFF
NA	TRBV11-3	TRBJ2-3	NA	TGTGCCAGCAGCTTACTAGGGGAAGATACGCAGTATTTT	CASSLLGEDTQYF
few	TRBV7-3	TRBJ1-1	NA	TGTGCCAGTAAGCCGGACGGAATGAACACTGAAGCTTTCTTT	CASKPDGMNTEAFF
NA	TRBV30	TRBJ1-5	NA	TGTGCCTGGTCTGGCCCAAATAGAGATCAGCCCCAGCATTTT	CAWSGPNRDQPQHF
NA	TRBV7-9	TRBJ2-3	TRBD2	TGTGCCAGCAGGACTAGCGGGAGATCAGATACGCAGTATTTT	CASRTSGRSDTQYF
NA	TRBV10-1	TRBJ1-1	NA	TGCGCCAGCAGTAGAAGCACTGAAGCTTTCTTT	CASSRSTEAFF
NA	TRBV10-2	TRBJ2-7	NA	TGCGCCAGCAGTCTAGGACTGTCGAACGGGCAGTACTTC	CASSLGLSNGQYF
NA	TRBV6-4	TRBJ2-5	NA	TGTGCCAGCAGGGGGGCTAGCCCCAGGGAGACCCAGTACTTC	CASRGASPRETQYF
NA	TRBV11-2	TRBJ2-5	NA	TGTGCCAGCAGCTTAGATCTGTCCGATCGGGCCCAGTACTTC	CASSLDLSDRAQYF
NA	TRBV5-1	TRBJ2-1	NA	TGCGCCAGCAGCTTGGCACAGGTTTACAATGAGCAGTTCTTC	CASSLAQVYNEQFF
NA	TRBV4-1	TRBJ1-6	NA	TGCGCCAGCAGCCAGCCGGTCTCTCCGGATTCACCCCTCCACTTT	CASSQPVSPDSPLHF
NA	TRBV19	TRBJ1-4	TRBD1	TGTGCCAGTAGTCGCCGGGACAGTGGGGAAAAACTGTTTTTT	CASSRRDSGEKLFF
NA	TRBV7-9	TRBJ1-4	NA	TGTGCCAGCAGCCTACAGGGCCTCGAAAAACTGTTTTTT	CASSLQGLEKLFF
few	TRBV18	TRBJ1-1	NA	TGTGCCAGCTCCCCGACTCGGGGGGGCGGCACTGAAGCTTTCTTT	CASSPTRGGGTEAFF
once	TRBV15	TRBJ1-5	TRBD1	TGTGCCACCAGCAACCCACAGGGGCGCCAGCATTTT	CATSNPQGRQHF
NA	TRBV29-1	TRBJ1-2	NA	TGCAGCGTTGACTACAGCGATGGCTACACCTTC	CSVDYSDGYTF
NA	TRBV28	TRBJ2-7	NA	TGTGCCAGCAGGACGAGCAGAGACGAGCAGTACTTC	CASRTSRDEQYF
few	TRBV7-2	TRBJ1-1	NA	TGTGCCAGCAGCTATCCTCTTCGTGAAGCTTTCTTT	CASSYPLREAFF
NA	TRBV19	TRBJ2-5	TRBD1	TGTGCCAGTAGTATTACAGGGGGGCAAGAGACCCAGTACTTC	CASSITGGQETQYF
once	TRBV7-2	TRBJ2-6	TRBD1	TGTGCCAGCAGCCCGGGGACAGGGAACTCTGGGGCCAACGTCCTGACTTTC	CASSPGTGNSGANVLTF
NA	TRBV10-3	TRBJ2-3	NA	TGTGCCATCAGTGAGTTTTCGACCGGTCTCACAGATACGCAGTATTTT	CAISEFSTGLTDTQYF
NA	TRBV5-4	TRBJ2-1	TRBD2	TGTGCCAGCAGCTTGTTAGCGGGGGGGTACAATGAGCAGTTCTTC	CASSLLAGGYNEQFF
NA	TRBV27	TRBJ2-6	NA	TGTGCCAGCACCCTCAGGGGATCTGGGGCCAACGTCCTGACTTTC	CASTLRGSGANVLTF
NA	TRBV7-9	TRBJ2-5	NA	TGTGCCAGCAGCCCCTCTATTCAGGAGACCCAGTACTTC	CASSPSIQETQYF
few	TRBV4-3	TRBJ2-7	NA	TGCGCCAGCAGCCTTGGGGAGGGGGGCTCCTACGAGCAGTACTTC	CASSLGEGGSYEQYF
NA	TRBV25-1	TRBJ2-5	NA	TGTGCCAGCAGTGAACGAAGACGGCTAGGGCGTTCGGAGACCCAGTACTTC	CASSERRRLGRSETQYF
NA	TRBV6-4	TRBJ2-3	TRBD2	TGTGCCAGCAGTGACACGGGAGGGCCGGCAGATACGCAGTATTTT	CASSDTGGPADTQYF
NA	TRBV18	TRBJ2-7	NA	TGTGCCAGCTCAACAAACTCTCTTACCTACGAGCAGTACTTC	CASSTNSLTYEQYF
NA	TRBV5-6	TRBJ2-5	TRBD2	TGTGCCAGCAGCTCGACGCGGGGGGTTGGGGCGACCTTGGGAGAGACCCAGTACTTC	CASSSTRGVGATLGETQYF
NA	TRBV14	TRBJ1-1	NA	TGTGCCAGCAGCCAAGATTGGCAGTCTGAAGCTTTCTTT	CASSQDWQSEAFF
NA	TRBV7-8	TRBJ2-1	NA	TGTGCCAGCAGCTTAGAGAGGATTCGTGAGCAGTTCTTC	CASSLERIREQFF
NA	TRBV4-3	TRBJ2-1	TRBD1	TGCGCCAGCAGCCGGGACAGGGGCGTCTGGAATGAGCAGTTCTTC	CASSRDRGVWNEQFF
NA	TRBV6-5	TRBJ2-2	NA	TGTGCCAGCAGGTCACTAGGGAACACCGGGGAGCTGTTTTTT	CASRSLGNTGELFF
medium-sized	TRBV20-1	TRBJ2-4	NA	TGCAGTGCTATGGTTCAGGGCATTCAGTACTTC	CSAMVQGIQYF
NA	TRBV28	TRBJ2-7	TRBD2	TGTGCCAGCAGCCCCCAAGCGGGGACTGCCTCCTACGAGCAGTACTTC	CASSPQAGTASYEQYF
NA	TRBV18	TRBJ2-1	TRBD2	TGTGCCAGCTCACCACAAACCGGGACTAGCATCTACAATGAGCAGTTCTTC	CASSPQTGTSIYNEQFF
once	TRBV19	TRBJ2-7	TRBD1	TGTGCCAGTAGTAGGCGGGGGACAGGGAATCCCAACGAGCAGTACTTC	CASSRRGTGNPNEQYF
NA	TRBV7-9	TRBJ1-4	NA	TGTGCCAGCAGCGGACATCGGGCTAAGGAAAAACTGTTTTTT	CASSGHRAKEKLFF
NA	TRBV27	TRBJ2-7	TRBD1	TGTGCCACCGCTGGCGGACAGGAGTCGAACGAGCAGTACTTC	CATAGGQESNEQYF
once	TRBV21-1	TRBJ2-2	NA	TGTGCCAGCAGCAAACCAGGAAGGGTTCGGACCGGGGAGCTGTTTTTT	CASSKPGRVRTGELFF
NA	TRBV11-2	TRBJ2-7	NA	TGTGCCAGCAGCCACTACACAGGGTACGAGCAGTACTTC	CASSHYTGYEQYF